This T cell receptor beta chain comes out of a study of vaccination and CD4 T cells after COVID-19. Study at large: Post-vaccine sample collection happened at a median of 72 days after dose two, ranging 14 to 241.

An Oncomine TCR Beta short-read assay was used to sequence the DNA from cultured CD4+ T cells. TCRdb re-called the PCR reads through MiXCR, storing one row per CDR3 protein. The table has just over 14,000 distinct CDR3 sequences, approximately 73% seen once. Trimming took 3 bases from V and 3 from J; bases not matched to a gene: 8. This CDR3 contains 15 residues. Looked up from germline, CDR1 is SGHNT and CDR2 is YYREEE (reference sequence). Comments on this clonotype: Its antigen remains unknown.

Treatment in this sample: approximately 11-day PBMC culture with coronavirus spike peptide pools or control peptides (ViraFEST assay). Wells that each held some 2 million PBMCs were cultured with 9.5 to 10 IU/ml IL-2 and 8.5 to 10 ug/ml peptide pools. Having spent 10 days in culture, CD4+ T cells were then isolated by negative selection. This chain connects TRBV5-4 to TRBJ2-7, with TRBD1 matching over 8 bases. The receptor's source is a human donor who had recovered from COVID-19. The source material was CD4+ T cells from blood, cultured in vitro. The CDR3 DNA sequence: TGTGCCAGCAGCTCCGGACAGGGCCGTCTCTACGAGCAGTACTTC. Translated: CASSSGQGRLYEQYF.